This is a list of T cell receptor beta chains from one sample in a study of CD8+ T cells in alopecia areata. Method: immunoSEQ multiplex PCR; TCRdb's copy keeps in-frame clones and lacks some. The sample shows under 200,000 clones, less than 80% of them seen only once. Sequenced here: CD4+ T cells sorted from blood, sampled at week 24, from a patient treated with tofacitinib. These receptors all come from a human donor with alopecia areata. Each CDR3 is given with its conserved first and last residue. Each record gives: CDR3 DNA, CDR3 protein, D gene, J gene, V gene, CDR3 length, clone size. D genes are given only for firm matches. The size field is filled for only some rows; it gives once, few, many or a size class.

DNA: TGTGCCACCAGCAGAGATTTGGGCGCCGGCTACGAGCAGTACTTC
CDR3: CATSRDLGAGYEQYF
D: NA
J: TRBJ2-7
V: TRBV15
length: 15
size: few

DNA: TGTGCCAGCAGTGAGACAGGGGTGGGCAATCAGCCCCAGCATTTT
CDR3: CASSETGVGNQPQHF
D: TRBD1
J: TRBJ1-5
V: TRBV2
length: 15
size: few

DNA: TGTGCCACCGAGAGTCCAGGGCTACCTGGAGAGCAGTACTTC
CDR3: CATESPGLPGEQYF
D: NA
J: TRBJ2-7
V: TRBV10-3
length: 14
size: NA

DNA: TGCAGCCTCCGAGAGGTAGGCCCGGCGCAGTATTTT
CDR3: CSLREVGPAQYF
D: NA
J: TRBJ2-3
V: TRBV29-1
length: 12
size: NA

DNA: TGTGCCAGCAGTGATGATTCTGTGGGGCAGTACTTC
CDR3: CASSDDSVGQYF
D: NA
J: TRBJ2-7
V: TRBV25-1
length: 12
size: once

DNA: TGTGCCAGCAGCGGTAGCGGGGAGGGAGATACGCAGTATTTT
CDR3: CASSGSGEGDTQYF
D: TRBD2
J: TRBJ2-3
V: TRBV5-6
length: 14
size: NA

DNA: TGCAGCGTGAAAGACGGGACCTACGAGCAGTACTTC
CDR3: CSVKDGTYEQYF
D: NA
J: TRBJ2-7
V: TRBV29-1
length: 12
size: NA

DNA: TGTGCCTGGAGTGCGACCCTTTCACCCCTCCACTTT
CDR3: CAWSATLSPLHF
D: NA
J: TRBJ1-6
V: TRBV30
length: 12
size: NA

DNA: TGCGCCAGCAGAAGGTGGGGGAACACCGGGGAGCTGTTTTTT
CDR3: CASRRWGNTGELFF
D: NA
J: TRBJ2-2
V: TRBV5-1
length: 14
size: once

DNA: TGTGCCGGAAGGACGCGAGAGGGTGAAAAACTGTTTTTT
CDR3: CAGRTREGEKLFF
D: NA
J: TRBJ1-4
V: TRBV6-5
length: 13
size: NA

DNA: TGTGCCAGCAGTGCACGAGGGACAGATATGAATACGCAGTATTTT
CDR3: CASSARGTDMNTQYF
D: TRBD1
J: TRBJ2-3
V: TRBV25-1
length: 15
size: NA

DNA: TGTGCCTGGAGTGCAGGGAGCACAGATACGCAGTATTTT
CDR3: CAWSAGSTDTQYF
D: NA
J: TRBJ2-3
V: TRBV30
length: 13
size: NA

DNA: TGTGCCAGCAGCTTCTACAGGAGCTCCTACGAGCAGTACTTC
CDR3: CASSFYRSSYEQYF
D: NA
J: TRBJ2-7
V: TRBV7-2
length: 14
size: NA

DNA: TGTGCCAGCGCCCGGGGACAGGGACGCGGCTACACCTTC
CDR3: CASARGQGRGYTF
D: TRBD1
J: TRBJ1-2
V: TRBV6-5
length: 13
size: NA

DNA: TGTGCCAGCAGCCCGCAGAGTACCGGGGAGCTGTTTTTT
CDR3: CASSPQSTGELFF
D: NA
J: TRBJ2-2
V: TRBV7-3
length: 13
size: NA

DNA: TGTGCCAGCAGCCCCCAAACGGGGCTGAACTATGGCTACACCTTC
CDR3: CASSPQTGLNYGYTF
D: NA
J: TRBJ1-2
V: TRBV7-2
length: 15
size: few

DNA: TGTGCCAGCAGTCGAGCGGCCGGCAGGGCCGGGGAGCTGTTTTTT
CDR3: CASSRAAGRAGELFF
D: NA
J: TRBJ2-2
V: TRBV7-6
length: 15
size: NA

DNA: TGTGCCAGCAGTCAACTCGACAGCGGAAGGATTGAGCAGTTCTTC
CDR3: CASSQLDSGRIEQFF
D: NA
J: TRBJ2-1
V: TRBV6-5
length: 15
size: NA